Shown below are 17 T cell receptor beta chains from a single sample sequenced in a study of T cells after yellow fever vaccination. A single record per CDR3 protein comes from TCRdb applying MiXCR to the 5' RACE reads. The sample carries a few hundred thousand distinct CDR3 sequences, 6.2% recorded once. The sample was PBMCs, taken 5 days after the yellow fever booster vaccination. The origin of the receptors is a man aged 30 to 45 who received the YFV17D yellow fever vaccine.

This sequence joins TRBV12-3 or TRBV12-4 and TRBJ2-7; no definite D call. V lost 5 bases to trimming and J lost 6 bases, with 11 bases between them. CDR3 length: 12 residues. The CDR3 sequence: CASSPPGSEQYF. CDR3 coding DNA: TGTGCCAGCAGTCCCCCGGGTAGCGAGCAGTACTTC.

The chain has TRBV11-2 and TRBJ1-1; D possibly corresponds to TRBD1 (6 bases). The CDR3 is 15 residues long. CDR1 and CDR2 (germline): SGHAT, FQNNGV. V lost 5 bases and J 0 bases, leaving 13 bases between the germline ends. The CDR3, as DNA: TGTGCCAGCAGCCCTGGACAGAGCATGAACACTGAAGCTTTCTTT. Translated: CASSPGQSMNTEAFF.

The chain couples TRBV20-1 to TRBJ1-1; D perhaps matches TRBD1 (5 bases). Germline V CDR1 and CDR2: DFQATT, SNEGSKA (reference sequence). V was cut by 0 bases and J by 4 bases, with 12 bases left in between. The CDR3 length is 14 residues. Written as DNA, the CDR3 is TGCAGTGCTAGAGACCCGGGGGGGGGCACTGAAGCTTTCTTT. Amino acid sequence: CSARDPGGGTEAFF.

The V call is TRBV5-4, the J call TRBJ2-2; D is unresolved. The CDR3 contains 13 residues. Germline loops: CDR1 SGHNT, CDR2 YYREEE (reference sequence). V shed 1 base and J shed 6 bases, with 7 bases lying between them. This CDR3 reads CASSLTPSGELFF. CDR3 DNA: TGTGCCAGCAGCTTGACCCCGTCCGGGGAGCTGTTTTTT.

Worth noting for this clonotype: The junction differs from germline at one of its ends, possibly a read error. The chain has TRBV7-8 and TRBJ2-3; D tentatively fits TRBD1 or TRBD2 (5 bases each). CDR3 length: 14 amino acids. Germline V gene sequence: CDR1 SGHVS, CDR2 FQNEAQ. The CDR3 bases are TGTGCCAGCAGCTGGGGGACGCCACCTGATAAGCAGTATTTT. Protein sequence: CASSWGTPPDKQYF.

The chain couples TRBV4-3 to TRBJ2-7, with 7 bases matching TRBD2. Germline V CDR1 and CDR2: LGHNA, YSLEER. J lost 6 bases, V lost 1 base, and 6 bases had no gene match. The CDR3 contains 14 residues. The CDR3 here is CASSQGLASPEQYF. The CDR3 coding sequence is TGCGCCAGCAGCCAAGGACTAGCTTCGCCCGAGCAGTACTTC.

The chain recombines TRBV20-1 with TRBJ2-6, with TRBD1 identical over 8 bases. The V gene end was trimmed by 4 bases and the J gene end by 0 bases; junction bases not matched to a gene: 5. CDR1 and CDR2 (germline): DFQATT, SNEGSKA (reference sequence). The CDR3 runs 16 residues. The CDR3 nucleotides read TGCAGTGCTAAGACAGGGGCTAGCTCTGGGGCCAACGTCCTGACTTTC. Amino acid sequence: CSAKTGASSGANVLTF.

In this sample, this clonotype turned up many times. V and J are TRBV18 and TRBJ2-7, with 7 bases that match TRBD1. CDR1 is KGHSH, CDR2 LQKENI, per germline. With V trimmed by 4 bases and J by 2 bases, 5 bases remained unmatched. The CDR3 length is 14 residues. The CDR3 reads CASSHGTETYEQYF. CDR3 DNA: TGTGCCAGCTCACACGGGACAGAAACCTACGAGCAGTACTTC.

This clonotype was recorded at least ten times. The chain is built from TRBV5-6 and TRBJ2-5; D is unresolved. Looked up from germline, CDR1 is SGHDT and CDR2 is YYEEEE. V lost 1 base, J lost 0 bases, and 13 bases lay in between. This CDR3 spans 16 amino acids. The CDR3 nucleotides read TGTGCCAGCAGCTTGAGCCCAGGTTACTACCAAGAGACCCAGTACTTC. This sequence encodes CASSLSPGYYQETQYF.

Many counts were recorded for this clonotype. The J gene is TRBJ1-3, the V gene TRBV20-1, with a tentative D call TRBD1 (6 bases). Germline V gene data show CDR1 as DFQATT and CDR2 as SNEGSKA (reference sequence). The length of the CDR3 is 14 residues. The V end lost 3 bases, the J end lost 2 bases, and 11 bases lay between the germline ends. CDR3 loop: CSASNGDTGNTIYF. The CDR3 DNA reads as TGCAGTGCTAGTAATGGGGACACTGGAAACACCATATATTTT.

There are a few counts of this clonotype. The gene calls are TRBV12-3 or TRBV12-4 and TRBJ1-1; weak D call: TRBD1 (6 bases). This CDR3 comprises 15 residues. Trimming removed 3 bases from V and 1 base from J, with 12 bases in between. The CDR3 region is CASSFQGLGNTEAFF. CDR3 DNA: TGTGCCAGCAGTTTTCAGGGGCTGGGGAACACTGAAGCTTTCTTT.

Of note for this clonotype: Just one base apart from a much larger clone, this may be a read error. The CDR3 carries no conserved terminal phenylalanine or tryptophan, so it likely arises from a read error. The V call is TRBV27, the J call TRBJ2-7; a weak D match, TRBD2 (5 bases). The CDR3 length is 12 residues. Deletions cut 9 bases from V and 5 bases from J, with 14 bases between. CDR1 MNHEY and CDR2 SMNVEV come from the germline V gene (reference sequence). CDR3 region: CARERALDEQYL. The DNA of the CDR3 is TGTGCCAGGGAGAGGGCCCTGGACGAGCAGTACCTC.

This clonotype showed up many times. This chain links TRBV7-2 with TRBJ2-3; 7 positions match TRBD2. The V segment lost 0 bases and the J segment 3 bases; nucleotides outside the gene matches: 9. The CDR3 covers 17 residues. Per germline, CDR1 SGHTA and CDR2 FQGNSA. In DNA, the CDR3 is TGTGCCAGCAGCTTAGCCGCCGGAGGACTAGGGACAGATACGCAGTATTTT. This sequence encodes CASSLAAGGLGTDTQYF.

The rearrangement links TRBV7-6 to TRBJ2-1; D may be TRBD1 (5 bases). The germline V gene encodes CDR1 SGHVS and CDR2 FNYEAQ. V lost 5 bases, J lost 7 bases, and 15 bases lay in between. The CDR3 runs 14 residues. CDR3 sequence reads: CASSPRSGRNEQFF. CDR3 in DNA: TGTGCCAGCAGCCCACGGTCAGGGCGGAATGAGCAGTTCTTC.

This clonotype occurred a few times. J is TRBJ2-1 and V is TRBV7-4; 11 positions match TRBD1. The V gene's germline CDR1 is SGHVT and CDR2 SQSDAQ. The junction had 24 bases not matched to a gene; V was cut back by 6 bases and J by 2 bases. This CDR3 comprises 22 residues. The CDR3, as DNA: TGTGCCAGCAGACGAAATCTGGGTGACGGACAGGGGGCCTCGGACACCTACAATGAGCAGTTCTTC. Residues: CASRRNLGDGQGASDTYNEQFF.

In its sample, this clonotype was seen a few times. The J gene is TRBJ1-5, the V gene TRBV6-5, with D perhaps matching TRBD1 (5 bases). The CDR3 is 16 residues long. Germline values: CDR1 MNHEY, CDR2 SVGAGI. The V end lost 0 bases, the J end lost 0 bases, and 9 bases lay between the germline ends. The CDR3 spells CASSYSGQYSNQPQHF. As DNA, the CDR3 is TGTGCCAGCAGTTACTCGGGGCAGTATAGCAATCAGCCCCAGCATTTT.

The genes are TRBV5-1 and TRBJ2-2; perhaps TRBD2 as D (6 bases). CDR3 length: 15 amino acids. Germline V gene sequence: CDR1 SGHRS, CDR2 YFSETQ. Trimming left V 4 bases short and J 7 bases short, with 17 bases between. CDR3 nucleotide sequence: TGCGCCAGCAGCATAATTGGGGGGACGAGCGGGGAGCTGTTTTTT. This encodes CASSIIGGTSGELFF.